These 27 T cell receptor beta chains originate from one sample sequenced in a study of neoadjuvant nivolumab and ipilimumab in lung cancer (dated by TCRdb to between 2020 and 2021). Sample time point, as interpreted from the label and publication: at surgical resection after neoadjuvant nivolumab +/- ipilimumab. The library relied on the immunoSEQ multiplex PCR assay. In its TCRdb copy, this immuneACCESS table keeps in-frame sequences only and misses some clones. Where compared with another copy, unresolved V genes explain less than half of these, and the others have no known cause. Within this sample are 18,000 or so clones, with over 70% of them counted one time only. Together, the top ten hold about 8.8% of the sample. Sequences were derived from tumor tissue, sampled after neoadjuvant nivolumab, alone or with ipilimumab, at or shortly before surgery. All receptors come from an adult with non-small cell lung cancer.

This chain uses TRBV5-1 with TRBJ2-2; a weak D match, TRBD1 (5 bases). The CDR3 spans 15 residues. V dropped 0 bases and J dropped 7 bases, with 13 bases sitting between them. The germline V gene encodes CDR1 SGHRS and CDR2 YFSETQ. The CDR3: CASSLVQGGGGELFF. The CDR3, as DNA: TGCGCCAGCAGCTTGGTTCAGGGTGGTGGCGGGGAGCTGTTTTTT.

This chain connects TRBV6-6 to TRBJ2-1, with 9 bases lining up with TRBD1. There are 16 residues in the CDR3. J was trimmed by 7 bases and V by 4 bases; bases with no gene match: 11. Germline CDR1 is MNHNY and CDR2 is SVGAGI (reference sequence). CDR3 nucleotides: TGTGCCAGCAGTTCCGGTACAGGGGGCGGAGAGAATGAGCAGTTCTTC. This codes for CASSSGTGGGENEQFF.

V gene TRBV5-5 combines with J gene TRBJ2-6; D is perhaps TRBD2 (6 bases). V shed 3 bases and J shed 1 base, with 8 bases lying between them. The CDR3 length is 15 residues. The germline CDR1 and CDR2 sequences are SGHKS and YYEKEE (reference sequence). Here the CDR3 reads CASSWGVSGANVLTF. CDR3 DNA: TGTGCCAGCAGCTGGGGGGTTTCTGGGGCCAACGTCCTGACTTTC.

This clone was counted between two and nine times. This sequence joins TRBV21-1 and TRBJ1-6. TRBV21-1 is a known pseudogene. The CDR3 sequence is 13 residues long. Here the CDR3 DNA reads TGTGCCAGCAGGTCTCGTTATAATTCACCCCTCCACTTT. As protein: CASRSRYNSPLHF.

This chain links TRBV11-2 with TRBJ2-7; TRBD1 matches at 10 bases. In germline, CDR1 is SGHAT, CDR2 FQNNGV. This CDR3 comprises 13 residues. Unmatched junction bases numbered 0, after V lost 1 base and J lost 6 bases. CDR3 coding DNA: TGTGCCAGCAGCTTAGGACAGGGGGCCGAGCAGTACTTC. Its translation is CASSLGQGAEQYF.

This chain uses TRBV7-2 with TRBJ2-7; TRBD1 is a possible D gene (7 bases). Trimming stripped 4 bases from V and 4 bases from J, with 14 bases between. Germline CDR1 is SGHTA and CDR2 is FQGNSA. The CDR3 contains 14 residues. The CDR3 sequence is CASSWDSRGYEQYF. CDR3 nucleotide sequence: TGTGCCAGCAGCTGGGACAGTCGGGGGTACGAGCAGTACTTC.

For the CDR3, the DNA is TGTGCCAGCAGCCTCTCAAGGGCCGGGGAGCTGTTTTTT. Translating it yields CASSLSRAGELFF. V gene TRBV5-6 combines with J gene TRBJ2-2; D unresolved. V lost 4 bases, J lost 6 bases, and 10 bases lay in between. Germline CDR1 and CDR2: SGHDT and YYEEEE. The CDR3 is 13 residues long.

CDR3 residues: CASSKGGPYVQETQYF. In DNA form, the CDR3 reads TGTGCCAGCTCAAAGGGGGGGCCGTACGTACAAGAGACCCAGTACTTC. This sequence joins TRBV18 and TRBJ2-5; the D gene is possibly TRBD2 (7 bases). V was shortened by 5 bases and J by 2 bases, with 18 bases between the two germline ends. From germline, CDR1 is KGHSH and CDR2 LQKENI. The CDR3 loop spans 16 amino acids.

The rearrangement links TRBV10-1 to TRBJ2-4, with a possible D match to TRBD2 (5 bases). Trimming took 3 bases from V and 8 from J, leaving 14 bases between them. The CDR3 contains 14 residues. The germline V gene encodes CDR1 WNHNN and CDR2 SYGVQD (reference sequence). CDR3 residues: CASSDRGTSDIQYF. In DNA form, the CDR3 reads TGCGCCAGCAGTGACCGGGGAACTTCGGACATTCAGTACTTC.

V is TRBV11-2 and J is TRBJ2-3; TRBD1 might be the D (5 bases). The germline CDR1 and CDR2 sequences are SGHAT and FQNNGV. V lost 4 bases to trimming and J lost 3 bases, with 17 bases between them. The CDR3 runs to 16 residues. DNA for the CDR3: TGTGCCAGCAGCTCATTCGACAGCCTGGTAACAGATACGCAGTATTTT. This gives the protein CASSSFDSLVTDTQYF.

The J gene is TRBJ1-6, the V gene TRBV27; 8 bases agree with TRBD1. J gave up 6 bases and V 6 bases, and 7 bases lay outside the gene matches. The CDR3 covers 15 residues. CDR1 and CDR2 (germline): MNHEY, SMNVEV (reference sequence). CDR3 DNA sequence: TGTGCCAGCAGGCCCGGGACAGGCAGTAATTCACCCCTCCACTTT. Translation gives CASRPGTGSNSPLHF.

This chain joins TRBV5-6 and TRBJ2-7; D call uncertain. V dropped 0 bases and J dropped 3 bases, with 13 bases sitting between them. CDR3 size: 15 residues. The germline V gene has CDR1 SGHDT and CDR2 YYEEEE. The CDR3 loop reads CASSLEAAPGYEQYF. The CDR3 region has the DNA TGTGCCAGCAGCTTGGAGGCAGCTCCGGGCTACGAGCAGTACTTC.

The CDR3: CASSLGGSYNEQFF. The DNA of the CDR3 is TGTGCCAGCAGTTTAGGTGGGTCCTACAATGAGCAGTTCTTC. The chain recombines TRBV27 with TRBJ2-1; D is uncertain. The V gene lost 2 bases and the J gene lost 1 base, with 6 bases spanning the gap. This CDR3 contains 14 residues. Germline CDR1 and CDR2: MNHEY and SMNVEV (reference sequence).

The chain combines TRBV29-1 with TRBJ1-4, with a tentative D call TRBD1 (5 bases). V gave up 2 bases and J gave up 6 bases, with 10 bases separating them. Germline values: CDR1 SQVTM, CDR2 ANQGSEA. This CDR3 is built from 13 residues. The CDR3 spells CSVESQVDEKLFF. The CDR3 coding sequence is TGCAGCGTTGAATCACAGGTGGATGAAAAACTGTTTTTT.

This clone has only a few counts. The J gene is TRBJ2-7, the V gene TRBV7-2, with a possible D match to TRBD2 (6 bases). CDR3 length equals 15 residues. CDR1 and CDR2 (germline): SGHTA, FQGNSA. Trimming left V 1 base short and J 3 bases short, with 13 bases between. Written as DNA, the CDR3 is TGTGCCAGCAGCTTAGATGGAGGGGTCTACTACGAGCAGTACTTC. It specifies CASSLDGGVYYEQYF.

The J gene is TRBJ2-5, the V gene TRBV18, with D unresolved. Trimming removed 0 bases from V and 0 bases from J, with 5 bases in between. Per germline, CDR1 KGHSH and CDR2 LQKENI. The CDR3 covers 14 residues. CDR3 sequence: CASSPPEHQETQYF. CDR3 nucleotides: TGTGCCAGCTCACCACCGGAACACCAAGAGACCCAGTACTTC.

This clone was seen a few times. CDR3 in amino acids: CASRLDNTNTGELFF. The DNA for the CDR3 is TGTGCCAGCAGGCTGGACAACACGAACACCGGGGAGCTGTTTTTT. The chain uses TRBV5-4 and TRBJ2-2; possible D gene TRBD1, 5 bases. V lost 5 bases, J lost 0 bases, and 11 bases lay in between. The CDR3 is 15 residues long. Per germline, CDR1 SGHNT and CDR2 YYREEE (reference sequence).

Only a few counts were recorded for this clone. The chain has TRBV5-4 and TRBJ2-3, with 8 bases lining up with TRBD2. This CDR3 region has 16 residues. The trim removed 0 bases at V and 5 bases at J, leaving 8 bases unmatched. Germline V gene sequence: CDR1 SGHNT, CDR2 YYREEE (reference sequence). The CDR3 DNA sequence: TGTGCCAGCAGCTTGGAAGGCGGGGGGACCGGAGATACGCAGTATTTT. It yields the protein CASSLEGGGTGDTQYF.

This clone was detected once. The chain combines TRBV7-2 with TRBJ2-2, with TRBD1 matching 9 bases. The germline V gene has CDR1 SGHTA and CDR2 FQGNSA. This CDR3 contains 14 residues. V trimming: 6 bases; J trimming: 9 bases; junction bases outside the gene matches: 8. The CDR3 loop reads CASRPGQGIRELFF. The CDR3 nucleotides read TGTGCCAGCAGGCCGGGACAGGGTATCCGGGAGCTGTTTTTT.

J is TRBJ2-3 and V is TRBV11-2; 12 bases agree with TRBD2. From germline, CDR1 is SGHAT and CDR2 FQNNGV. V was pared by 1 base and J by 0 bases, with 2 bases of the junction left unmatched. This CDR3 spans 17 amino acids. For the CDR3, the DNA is TGTGCCAGCAGCTTAGTCCTAGCGGGGGGGAGCACAGATACGCAGTATTTT. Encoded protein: CASSLVLAGGSTDTQYF.

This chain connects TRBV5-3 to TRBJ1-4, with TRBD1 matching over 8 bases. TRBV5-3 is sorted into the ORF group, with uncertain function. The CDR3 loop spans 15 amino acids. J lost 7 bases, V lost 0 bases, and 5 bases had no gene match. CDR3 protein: CARSLAAGGIEKLFF. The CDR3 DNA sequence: TGTGCCAGAAGCTTGGCGGCAGGGGGCATTGAAAAACTGTTTTTT.

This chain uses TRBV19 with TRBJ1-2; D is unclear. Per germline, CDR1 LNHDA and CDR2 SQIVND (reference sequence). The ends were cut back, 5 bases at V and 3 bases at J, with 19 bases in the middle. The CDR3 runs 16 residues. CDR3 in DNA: TGTGCCAGTAGTCGCGAACGGGCTCCCCGGGACTATGGCTACACCTTC. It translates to CASSRERAPRDYGYTF. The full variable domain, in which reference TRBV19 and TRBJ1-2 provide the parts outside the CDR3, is DGGITQSPKYLFRKEGQNVTLSCEQNLNHDAMYWYRQDPGQGLRLIYYSQIVNDFQKGDIAEGYSVSREKKESFPLTVTSAQKNPTAFYLCASSRERAPRDYGYTFGSGTRLTVV.

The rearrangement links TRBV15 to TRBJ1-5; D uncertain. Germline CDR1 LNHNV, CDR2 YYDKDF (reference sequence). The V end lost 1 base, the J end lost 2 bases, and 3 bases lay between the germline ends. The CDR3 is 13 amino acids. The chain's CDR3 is CATSRGGNQPQHF. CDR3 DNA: TGTGCCACCAGCAGAGGGGGCAATCAGCCCCAGCATTTT.

This CDR3 reads CASSLVGLGPSEAFF. CDR3 in DNA: TGTGCCAGCAGCTTAGTAGGTTTGGGGCCGTCGGAAGCTTTCTTT. J is TRBJ1-1 and V is TRBV7-2; D is possibly TRBD1 (5 bases). Between the trimmed V and J ends, which lost 1 base and 8 bases, there was a span of 17 bases. This CDR3 is built from 15 residues. CDR1 is SGHTA and CDR2 is FQGNSA in the germline V gene.

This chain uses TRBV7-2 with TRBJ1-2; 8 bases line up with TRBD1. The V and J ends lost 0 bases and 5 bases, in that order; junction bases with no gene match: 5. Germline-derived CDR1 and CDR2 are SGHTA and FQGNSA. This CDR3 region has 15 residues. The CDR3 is CASSLAGTGGYGYTF. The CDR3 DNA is TGTGCCAGCAGCTTAGCCGGGACAGGCGGGTATGGCTACACCTTC.

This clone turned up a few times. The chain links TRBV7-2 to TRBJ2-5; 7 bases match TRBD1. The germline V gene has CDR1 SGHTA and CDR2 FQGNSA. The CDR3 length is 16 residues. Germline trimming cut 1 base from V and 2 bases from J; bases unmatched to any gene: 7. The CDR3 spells CASSLDSGGVQETQYF. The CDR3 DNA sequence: TGTGCCAGCAGCTTAGATTCAGGGGGTGTTCAAGAGACCCAGTACTTC.

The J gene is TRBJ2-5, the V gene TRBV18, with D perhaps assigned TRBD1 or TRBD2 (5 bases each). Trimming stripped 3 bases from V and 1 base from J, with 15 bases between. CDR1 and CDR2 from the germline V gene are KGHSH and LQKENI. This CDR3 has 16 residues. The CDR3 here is CASSPSRDGLQETQYF. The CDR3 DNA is TGTGCCAGCTCACCGAGCAGGGATGGACTCCAAGAGACCCAGTACTTC.